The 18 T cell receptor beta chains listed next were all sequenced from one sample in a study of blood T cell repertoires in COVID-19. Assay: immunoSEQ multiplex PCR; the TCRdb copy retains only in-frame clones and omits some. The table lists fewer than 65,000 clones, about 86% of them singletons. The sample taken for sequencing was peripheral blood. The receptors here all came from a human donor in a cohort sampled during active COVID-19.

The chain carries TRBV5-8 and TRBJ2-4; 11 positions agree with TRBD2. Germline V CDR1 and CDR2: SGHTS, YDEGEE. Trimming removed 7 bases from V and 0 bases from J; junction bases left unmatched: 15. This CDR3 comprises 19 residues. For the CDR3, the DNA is TGTGCCAGCCCGAACGCACTAGCGGGAGTAATATTAGCCAAAAACATTCAGTACTTC. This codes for CASPNALAGVILAKNIQYF. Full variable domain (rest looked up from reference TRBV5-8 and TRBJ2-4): EAGVTQSPTHLIKTRGQQATLRCSPISGHTSVYWYQQALGLGLQFLLWYDEGEERNRGNFPPRFSGRQFPNYSSELNVNALELEDSALYLCASPNALAGVILAKNIQYFGAGTRLSVL.

The CDR3 nucleotides read TGCGCCAGCAGCCAAACAAGCCTTAGGACTGGAGGGATCTATGGCTACACCTTC. Translating gives CASSQTSLRTGGIYGYTF. The chain links TRBV5-1 to TRBJ1-2; D not certain. The CDR3 totals 18 residues. The V gene's germline CDR1 is SGHRS and CDR2 YFSETQ. The V end lost 4 bases, the J end lost 4 bases, and 26 bases lay between the germline ends.

The CDR3 DNA sequence: TGTGCCAGCAGTTTAAATTGGGGCAGAGACACTGAAGCTTTCTTT. The encoded protein is CASSLNWGRDTEAFF. V usage is TRBV27 and J usage is TRBJ1-1; the D gene is possibly TRBD1 (5 bases). V lost 2 bases, J lost 3 bases, and 13 bases lay in between. Germline V CDR1 and CDR2: MNHEY, SMNVEV (reference sequence). The CDR3 sequence is 15 residues long.

In nucleotides, the CDR3 is TGTGCCAGCAGTTTCTTACCGACAGGAGAAGCTTTCTTT. It codes for CASSFLPTGEAFF. The chain uses TRBV28 and TRBJ1-1; D perhaps matches TRBD1 (6 bases). Per the germline V gene, CDR1 is MDHEN and CDR2 is SYDVKM. The CDR3 totals 13 residues. With 3 bases removed from V and 8 bases from J, the gap between germline ends came to 13 bases. The full variable domain, its missing parts supplied by reference TRBV28 and TRBJ1-1, is DVKVTQSSRYLVKRTGEKVFLECVQDMDHENMFWYRQDPGLGLRLIYFSYDVKMKEKGDIPEGYSVSREKKERFSLILESASTNQTSMYLCASSFLPTGEAFFGQGTRLTVV.

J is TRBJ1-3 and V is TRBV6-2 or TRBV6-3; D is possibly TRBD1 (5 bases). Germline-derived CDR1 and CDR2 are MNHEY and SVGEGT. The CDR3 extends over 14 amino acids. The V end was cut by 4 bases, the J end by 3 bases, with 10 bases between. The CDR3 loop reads CASSSTDYGNTIYF. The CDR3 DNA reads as TGTGCCAGCAGTTCGACAGATTATGGAAACACCATATATTTT.

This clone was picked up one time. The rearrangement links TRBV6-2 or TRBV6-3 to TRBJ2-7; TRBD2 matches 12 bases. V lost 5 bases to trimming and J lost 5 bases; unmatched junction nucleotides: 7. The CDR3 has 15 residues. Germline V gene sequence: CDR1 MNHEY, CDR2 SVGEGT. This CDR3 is CASSPLAGGPNEQYF. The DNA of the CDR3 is TGTGCCAGCAGTCCGCTAGCGGGAGGGCCTAACGAGCAGTACTTC.

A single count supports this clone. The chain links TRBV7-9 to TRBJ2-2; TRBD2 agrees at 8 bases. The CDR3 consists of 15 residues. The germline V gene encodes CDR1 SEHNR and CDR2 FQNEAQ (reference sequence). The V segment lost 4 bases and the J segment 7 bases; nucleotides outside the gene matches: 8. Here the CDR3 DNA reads TGTGCCAGCAGCTCACAGCGGGGGTCGGACGGGGAGCTGTTTTTT. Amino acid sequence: CASSSQRGSDGELFF.

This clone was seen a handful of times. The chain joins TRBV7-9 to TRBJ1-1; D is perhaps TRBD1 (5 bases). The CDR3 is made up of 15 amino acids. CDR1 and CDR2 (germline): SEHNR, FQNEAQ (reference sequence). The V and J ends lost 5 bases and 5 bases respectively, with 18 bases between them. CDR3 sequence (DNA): TGTGCCAGCAGCGTGCAAATAAGGGGAGGGACTGAAGCTTTCTTT. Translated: CASSVQIRGGTEAFF.

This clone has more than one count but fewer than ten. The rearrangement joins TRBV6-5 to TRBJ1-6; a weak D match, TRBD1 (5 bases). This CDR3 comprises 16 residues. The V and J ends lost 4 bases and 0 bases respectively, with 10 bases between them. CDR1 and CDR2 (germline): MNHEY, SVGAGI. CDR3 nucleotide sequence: TGTGCCAGCAGTTGGGCAGGGTACTCCTATAATTCACCCCTCCACTTT. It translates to CASSWAGYSYNSPLHF.

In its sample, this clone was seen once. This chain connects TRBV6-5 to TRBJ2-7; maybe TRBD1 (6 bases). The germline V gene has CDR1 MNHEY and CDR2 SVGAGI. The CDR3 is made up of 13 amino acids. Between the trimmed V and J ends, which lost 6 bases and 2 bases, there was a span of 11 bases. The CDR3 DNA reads TGTGCCAGCAGCCGGGACACAACCTACGAGCAGTACTTC. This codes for CASSRDTTYEQYF.

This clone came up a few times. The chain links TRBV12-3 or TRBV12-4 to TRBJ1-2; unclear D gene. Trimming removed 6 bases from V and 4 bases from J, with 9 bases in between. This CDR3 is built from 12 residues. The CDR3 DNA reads TGTGCCAGCAGCCAGGCCGGCTATGGCTACACCTTC. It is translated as CASSQAGYGYTF.

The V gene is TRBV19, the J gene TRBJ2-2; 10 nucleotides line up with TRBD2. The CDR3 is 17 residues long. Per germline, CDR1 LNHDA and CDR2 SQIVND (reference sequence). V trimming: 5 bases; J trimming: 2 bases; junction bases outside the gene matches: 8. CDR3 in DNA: TGTGCCAGTAGTCGACAAGCGGGAGGGCGTAACACCGGGGAGCTGTTTTTT. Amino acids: CASSRQAGGRNTGELFF.

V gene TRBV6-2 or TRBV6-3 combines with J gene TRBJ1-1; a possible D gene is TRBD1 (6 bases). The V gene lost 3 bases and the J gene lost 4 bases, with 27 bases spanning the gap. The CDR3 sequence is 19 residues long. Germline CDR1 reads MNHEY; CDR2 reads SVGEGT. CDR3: CASSYPIPSGEERGTEAFF. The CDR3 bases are TGTGCCAGCAGTTATCCCATACCTTCAGGGGAAGAAAGGGGCACTGAAGCTTTCTTT.

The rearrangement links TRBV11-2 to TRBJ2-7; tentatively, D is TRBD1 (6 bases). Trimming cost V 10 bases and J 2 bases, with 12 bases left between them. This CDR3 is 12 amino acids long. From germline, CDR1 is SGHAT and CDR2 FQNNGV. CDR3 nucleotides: TGTGCCACCTCACAGGGCACCTACGAGCAGTACTTC. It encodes CATSQGTYEQYF.

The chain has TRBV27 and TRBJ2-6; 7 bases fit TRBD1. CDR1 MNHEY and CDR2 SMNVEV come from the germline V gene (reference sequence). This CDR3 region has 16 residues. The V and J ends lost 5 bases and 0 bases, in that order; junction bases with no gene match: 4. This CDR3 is CASSTTGPSGANVLTF. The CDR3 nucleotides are TGTGCCAGCAGTACGACAGGGCCCTCTGGGGCCAACGTCCTGACTTTC.

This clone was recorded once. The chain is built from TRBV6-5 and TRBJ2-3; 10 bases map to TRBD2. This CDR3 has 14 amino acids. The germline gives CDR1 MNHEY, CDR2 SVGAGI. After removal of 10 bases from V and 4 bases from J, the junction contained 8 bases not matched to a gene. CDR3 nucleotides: TGTGCCACCCAGCGGGGGGGCGGCGCAGATACGCAGTATTTT. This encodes CATQRGGGADTQYF.

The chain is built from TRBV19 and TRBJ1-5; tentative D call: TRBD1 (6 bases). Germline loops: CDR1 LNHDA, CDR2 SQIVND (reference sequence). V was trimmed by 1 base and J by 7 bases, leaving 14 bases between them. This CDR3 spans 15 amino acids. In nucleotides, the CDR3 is TGTGCCAGTAGTATAGGGTCAGGGGTAGGCCAGCCCCAGCATTTT. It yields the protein CASSIGSGVGQPQHF.

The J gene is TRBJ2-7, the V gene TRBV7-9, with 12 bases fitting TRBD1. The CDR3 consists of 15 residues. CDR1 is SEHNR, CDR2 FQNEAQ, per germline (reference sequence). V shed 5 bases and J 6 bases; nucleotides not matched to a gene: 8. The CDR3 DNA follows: TGTGCCAGCAGCCACGGGACAGGGGGCGTTGGCGAGCAGTACTTC. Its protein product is CASSHGTGGVGEQYF.